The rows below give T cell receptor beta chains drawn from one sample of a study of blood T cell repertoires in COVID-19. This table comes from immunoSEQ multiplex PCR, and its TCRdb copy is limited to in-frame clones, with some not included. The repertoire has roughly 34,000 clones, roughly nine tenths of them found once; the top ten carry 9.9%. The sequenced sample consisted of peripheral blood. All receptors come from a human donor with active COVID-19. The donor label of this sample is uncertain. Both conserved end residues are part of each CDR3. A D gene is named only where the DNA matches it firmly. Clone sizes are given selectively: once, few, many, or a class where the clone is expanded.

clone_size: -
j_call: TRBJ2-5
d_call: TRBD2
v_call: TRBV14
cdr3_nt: TGTGCCAGCAGCCAAGTGCTAGCGGGATACCAAGAGACCCAGTACTTC
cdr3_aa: CASSQVLAGYQETQYF

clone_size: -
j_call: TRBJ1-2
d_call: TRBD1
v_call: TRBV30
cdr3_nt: TGTGCCTTGATACAGGGGAATGGCTACACCTTC
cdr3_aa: CALIQGNGYTF

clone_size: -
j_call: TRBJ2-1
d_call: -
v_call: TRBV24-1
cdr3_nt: TGTGCCACCAGTGACTACAGCGGGACAAGCTCCTACAATGAGCAGTTCTTC
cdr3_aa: CATSDYSGTSSYNEQFF

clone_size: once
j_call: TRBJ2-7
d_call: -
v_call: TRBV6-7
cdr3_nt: TGTGCCAGCAGTTATTCTGCGCCGGGCTACGAGCAGTACTTC
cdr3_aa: CASSYSAPGYEQYF

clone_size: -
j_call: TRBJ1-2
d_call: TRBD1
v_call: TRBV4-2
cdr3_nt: TGTGCCAGCAGCCAAGATCAGGGGGGACTTAACTATGGCTACACCTTC
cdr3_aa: CASSQDQGGLNYGYTF

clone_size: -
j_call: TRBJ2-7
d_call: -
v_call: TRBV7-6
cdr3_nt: TGTGCCAGCAGCCCCAGGGGAGGGCCCTACGAGCAGTACTTC
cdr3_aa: CASSPRGGPYEQYF

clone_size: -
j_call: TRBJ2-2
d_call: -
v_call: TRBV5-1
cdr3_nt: TGCGCCAGCAGTAAGGGCCAGGGAAAGGCCGGGGAGCTGTTTTTT
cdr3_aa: CASSKGQGKAGELFF

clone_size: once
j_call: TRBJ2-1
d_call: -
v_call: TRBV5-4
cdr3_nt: TGTGCCAGCAGCCCAGAGGTGAACTCATACAATGAGCAGTTCTTC
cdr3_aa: CASSPEVNSYNEQFF

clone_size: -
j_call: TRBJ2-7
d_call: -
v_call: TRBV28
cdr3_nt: TGTGCCAGCAGTTTACAGGGGCAGCCCCCCGAGCAGTACTTC
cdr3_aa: CASSLQGQPPEQYF

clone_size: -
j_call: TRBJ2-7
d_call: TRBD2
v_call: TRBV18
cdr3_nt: TGTGCCAGCTCATCCGGCGGGACTAGCGGCCGAACCTACGAGCAGTACTTC
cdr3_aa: CASSSGGTSGRTYEQYF

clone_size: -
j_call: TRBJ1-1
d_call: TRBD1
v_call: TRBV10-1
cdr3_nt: TGCGCCAGCAGCTGGACAGGGGGCGAAGCTTTCTTT
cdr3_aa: CASSWTGGEAFF

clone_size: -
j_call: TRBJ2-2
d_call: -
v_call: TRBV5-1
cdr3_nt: TGCGCCAGCAGGAACAGGATGGCTACCGGGGAGCTGTTTTTT
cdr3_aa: CASRNRMATGELFF

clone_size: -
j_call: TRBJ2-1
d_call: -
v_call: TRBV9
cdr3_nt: TGTGCCAGCAGCGTAGTGGCAACCCAAAATGAGCAGTTCTTC
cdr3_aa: CASSVVATQNEQFF

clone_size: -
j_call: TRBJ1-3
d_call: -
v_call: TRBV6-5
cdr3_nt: TGTGCCAGCAGTTACTTTGTCAGATCCTCTGGAAACACCATATATTTT
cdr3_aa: CASSYFVRSSGNTIYF

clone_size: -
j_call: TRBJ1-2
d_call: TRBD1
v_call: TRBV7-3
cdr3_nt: TGTGCCAGCAGCTCCGGGACAGGGGGCGGCTACACCTTC
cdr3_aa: CASSSGTGGGYTF

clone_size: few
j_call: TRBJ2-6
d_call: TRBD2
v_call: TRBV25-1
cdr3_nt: TGTGCCAGCAGCGAGCGCGGGGGATCTGGGGCCAACGTCCTGACTTTC
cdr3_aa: CASSERGGSGANVLTF

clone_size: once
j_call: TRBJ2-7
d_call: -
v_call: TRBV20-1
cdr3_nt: TGCAGTGCTAGAGCTGGCCACGAGCAGTACTTC
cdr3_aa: CSARAGHEQYF

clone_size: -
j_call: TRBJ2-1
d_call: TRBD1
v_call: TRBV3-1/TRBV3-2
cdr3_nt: TGTGCCAGCAGCCAAGGAGACAGGGGGCTTCGGTTTGTGGATGAGCAGTTCTTC
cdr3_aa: CASSQGDRGLRFVDEQFF

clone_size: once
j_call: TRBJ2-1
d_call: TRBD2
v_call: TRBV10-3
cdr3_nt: TGTGCCATCAGTGAGATACTAGCGGATTACAATGAGCAGTTCTTC
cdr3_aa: CAISEILADYNEQFF

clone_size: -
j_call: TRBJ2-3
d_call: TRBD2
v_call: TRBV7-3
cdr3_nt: TGTGCCAGCAGCCCGAGTGGGGGGGATTCGAATACGCAGTATTTT
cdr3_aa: CASSPSGGDSNTQYF

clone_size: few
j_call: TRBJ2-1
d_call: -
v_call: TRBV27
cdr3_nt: TGTGCCAGCAGTTTGGGGGGAGGAAGCAATGAGCAGTTCTTC
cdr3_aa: CASSLGGGSNEQFF

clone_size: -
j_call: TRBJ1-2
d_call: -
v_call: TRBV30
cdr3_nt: TGTGCCTGGAACGCGGGGCGTAACTATGGCTACACCTTC
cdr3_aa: CAWNAGRNYGYTF

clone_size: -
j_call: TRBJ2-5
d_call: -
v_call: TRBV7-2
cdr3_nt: TGTGCCAGCAGCTTAGCGTTCTGGGGACCGGGGGACCAAGAGACCCAGTACTTC
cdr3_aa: CASSLAFWGPGDQETQYF

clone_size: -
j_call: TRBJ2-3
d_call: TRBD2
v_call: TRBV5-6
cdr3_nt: TGTGCCAGCAGCGGACTAGCGGGGCCCGGTACGCAGTATTTT
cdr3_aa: CASSGLAGPGTQYF

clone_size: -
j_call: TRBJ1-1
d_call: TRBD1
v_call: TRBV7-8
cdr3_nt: TGTGCCAGCAGCTGGAACAGGGGGGGGACCACTGAAGCTTTCTTT
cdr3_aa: CASSWNRGGTTEAFF

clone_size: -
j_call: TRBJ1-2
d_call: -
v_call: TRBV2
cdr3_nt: TGTGCCAGCAGTGACAATCACTATGGCTACACCTTC
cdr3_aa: CASSDNHYGYTF

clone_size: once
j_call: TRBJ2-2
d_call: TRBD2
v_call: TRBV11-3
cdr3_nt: TGTGCCAGCAGCCGACTAGCGGGGGCGAACACCGGGGAGCTGTTTTTT
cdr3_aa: CASSRLAGANTGELFF

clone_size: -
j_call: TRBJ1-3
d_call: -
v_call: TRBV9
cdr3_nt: TGTGCCAGCAGCTCCCAACCTACCCTATCTGGAAACACCATATATTTT
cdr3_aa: CASSSQPTLSGNTIYF

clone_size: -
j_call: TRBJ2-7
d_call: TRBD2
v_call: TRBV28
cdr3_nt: TGTGCCAGCAGTTTTCAGGGCGGGAGCTACGAGCAGTACTTC
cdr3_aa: CASSFQGGSYEQYF

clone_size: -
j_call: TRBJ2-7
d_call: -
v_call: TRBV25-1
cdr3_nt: TGTGCCAGCAGTGGGACCTCCGGGGGCTACGAGCAGTACTTC
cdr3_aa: CASSGTSGGYEQYF

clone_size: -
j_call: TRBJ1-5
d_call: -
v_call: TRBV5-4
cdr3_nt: TGTGCCAGCAGCTTTGAGCGCCAGCCCCAGCATTTT
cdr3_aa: CASSFERQPQHF

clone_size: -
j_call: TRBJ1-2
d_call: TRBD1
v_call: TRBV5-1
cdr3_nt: TGCGCCAGCAGCGTCCGACCGGGACAGCTCTATGGCTACACCTTC
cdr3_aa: CASSVRPGQLYGYTF

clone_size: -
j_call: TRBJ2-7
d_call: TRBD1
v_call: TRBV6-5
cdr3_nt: TGTGCCAGCAGTTCCGTCCGGGACAGGGTTTACGAGCAGTACTTC
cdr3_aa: CASSSVRDRVYEQYF

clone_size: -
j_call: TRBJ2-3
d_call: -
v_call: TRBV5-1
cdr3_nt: TGCGCCAGCAGCCAATACTCTATGTCGGGGAACACAGATACGCAGTATTTT
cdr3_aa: CASSQYSMSGNTDTQYF

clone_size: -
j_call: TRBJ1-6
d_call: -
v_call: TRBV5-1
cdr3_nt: TGCGCCAGCAGCCAGGACATCTCCTATAATTCACCCCTCCACTTT
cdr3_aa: CASSQDISYNSPLHF

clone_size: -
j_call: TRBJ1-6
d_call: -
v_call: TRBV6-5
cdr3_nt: TGTGCCAGCAGTTATTCCGGGGGGAATTCACCCCTCCACTTT
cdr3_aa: CASSYSGGNSPLHF

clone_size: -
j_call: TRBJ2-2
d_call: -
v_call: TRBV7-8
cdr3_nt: TGTGCCAGCAGCTTAGGGTCAGGGCTTACCGGGGAGCTGTTTTTT
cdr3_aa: CASSLGSGLTGELFF

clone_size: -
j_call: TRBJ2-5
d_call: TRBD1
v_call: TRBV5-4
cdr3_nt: TGTGCCAGCAGCTTGGCGTGGACAGGCCAAGAGACCCAGTACTTC
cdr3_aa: CASSLAWTGQETQYF

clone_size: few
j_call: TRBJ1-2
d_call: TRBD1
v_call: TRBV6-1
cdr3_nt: TGTGCCAGCAGTGACAGGGGGCAGGATGGCTACACCTTC
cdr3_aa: CASSDRGQDGYTF

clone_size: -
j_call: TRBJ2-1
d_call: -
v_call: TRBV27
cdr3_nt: TGTGCCAGCAGTTTTGACCCACCAGGTCTAACGCGGGGTGAGCAGTTCTTC
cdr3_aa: CASSFDPPGLTRGEQFF

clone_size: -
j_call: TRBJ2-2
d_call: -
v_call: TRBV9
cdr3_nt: TGTGCCAGCAGCGCCGGACAGCAGAACACCGGGGAGCTGTTTTTT
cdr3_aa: CASSAGQQNTGELFF

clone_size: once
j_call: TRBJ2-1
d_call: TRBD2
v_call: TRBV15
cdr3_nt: TGTGCCACCAGCAGAGATCGGCTAGCGGAGTCCCACAATGAGCAGTTCTTC
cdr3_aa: CATSRDRLAESHNEQFF

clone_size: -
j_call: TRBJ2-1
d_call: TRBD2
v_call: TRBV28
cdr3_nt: TGTGCCAGCAGCCAGACTAGCGGAAACAACAATGAGCAGTTCTTC
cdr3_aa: CASSQTSGNNNEQFF

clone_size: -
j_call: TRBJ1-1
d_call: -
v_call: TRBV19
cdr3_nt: TGTGCCAGTAGTATTAAGGGCAGCCTGGGGGGCACTGAAGCTTTCTTT
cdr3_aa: CASSIKGSLGGTEAFF

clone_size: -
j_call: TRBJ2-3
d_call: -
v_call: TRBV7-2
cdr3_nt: TGTGCCAGCAGCTTCACAGCTAGCACAGATACGCAGTATTTT
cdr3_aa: CASSFTASTDTQYF

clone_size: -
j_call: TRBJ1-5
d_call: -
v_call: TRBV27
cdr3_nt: TGTGCCAGCAGTTTAGGGGGGGGAGGGAGGCAGCCCCAGCATTTT
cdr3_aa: CASSLGGGGRQPQHF

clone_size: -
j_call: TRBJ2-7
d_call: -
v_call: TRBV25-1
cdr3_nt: TGTGCCAGCAGTGGCCCACGGAGCGAGCAGTACTTC
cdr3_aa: CASSGPRSEQYF

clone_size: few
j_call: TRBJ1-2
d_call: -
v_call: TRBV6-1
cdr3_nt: TGTGCCAGCAGTGACCGCCTATTATCCTCTTATGGCTACACCTTC
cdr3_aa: CASSDRLLSSYGYTF

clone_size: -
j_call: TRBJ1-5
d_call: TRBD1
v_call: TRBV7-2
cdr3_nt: TGTGCCAGCAGCACAGGACAGGCCCAGCCCCAGCATTTT
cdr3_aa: CASSTGQAQPQHF

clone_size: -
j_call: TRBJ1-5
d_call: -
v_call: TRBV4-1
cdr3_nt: TGCGCCAGCAGCCATCAGACAGGTAAAGGACAGCCCCAGCATTTT
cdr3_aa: CASSHQTGKGQPQHF

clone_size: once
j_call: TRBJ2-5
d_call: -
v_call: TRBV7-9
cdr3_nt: TGTGCCAGCAGCGCACAGGGAGTGGGGACCCAGTACTTC
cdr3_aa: CASSAQGVGTQYF

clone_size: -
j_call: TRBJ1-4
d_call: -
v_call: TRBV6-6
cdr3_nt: TGTGCCAGCAGTCGCAACAGAGCAACTAATGAAAAACTGTTTTTT
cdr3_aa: CASSRNRATNEKLFF

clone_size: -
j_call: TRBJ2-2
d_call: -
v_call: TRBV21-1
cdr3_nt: TGTGCCAGCAGCAAGGCAGTAGCAATCACCGGGGAGCTGTTTTTT
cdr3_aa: CASSKAVAITGELFF

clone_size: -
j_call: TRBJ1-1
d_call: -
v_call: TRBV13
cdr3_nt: TGTGCCAGCAGCGGATTACGACAGATCACTGAAGCTTTCTTT
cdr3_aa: CASSGLRQITEAFF

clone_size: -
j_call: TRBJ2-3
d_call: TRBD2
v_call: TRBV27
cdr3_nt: TGTGCCAGCAGTAAATTAGGGGAGGGCCCGGATACGCAGTATTTT
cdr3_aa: CASSKLGEGPDTQYF

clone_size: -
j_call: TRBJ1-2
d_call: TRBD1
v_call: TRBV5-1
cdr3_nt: TGCGCCAGCAGCCCGGGACAGGGGGGTAGCTATGGCTACACCTTC
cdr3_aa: CASSPGQGGSYGYTF

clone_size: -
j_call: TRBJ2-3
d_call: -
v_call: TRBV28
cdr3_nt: TGTGCCAGCAGTTCGGTCACAGATACGCAGTATTTT
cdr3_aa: CASSSVTDTQYF